These 12 T cell receptor beta chains came from one sample sequenced in a study of T-cell memory formation after mild COVID-19 (TCRdb year 2021). The library was produced with 5' RACE. Sequenced on an Illumina NovaSeq 6000. The public reads were run again by TCRdb, first through fastp at Q25 and then through MiXCR, and only productive beta chains were kept. Here each entry gathers all rows of one CDR3 protein and keeps the most common genes and DNA. The sample includes some 270,000 distinct CDR3 sequences, with over 15% observed a single time. The top ten hold 2.1% of the sample. Sequenced sample: PBMCs or a T cell subset sorted from them (not recorded which). The receptors come from an adult woman who had mild COVID-19 (a few samples of this study predate the infection). The sample titles of this study are shuffled in the database, so cell type and time point are left out; the donor was told from shared clones.

This clonotype was seen only a few times. The chain couples TRBV12-3 or TRBV12-4 to TRBJ1-5; possible D gene TRBD1, 6 bases. The CDR3 sequence is 14 residues long. Trimming removed 3 bases from V and 5 bases from J, with 11 bases in between. In DNA form, the CDR3 reads TGTGCCAGCAGTTTCCAAGGGGGTTATCAGCCCCAGCATTTT. It yields the protein CASSFQGGYQPQHF.

V usage is TRBV12-3 or TRBV12-4 and J usage is TRBJ2-3; D uncertain. V was cut by 5 bases and J by 4 bases, with 10 bases left in between. The CDR3 has 13 amino acids. CDR3 in DNA: TGTGCCAGCAGTCGCCGTCCCGCAGATACGCAGTATTTT. Amino acids: CASSRRPADTQYF.

A few counts support this clonotype. The genes are TRBV7-9 and TRBJ1-5; D not resolved. CDR3 length equals 15 residues. From germline, CDR1 is SEHNR and CDR2 FQNEAQ (reference sequence). V was shortened by 3 bases and J by 2 bases, with 11 bases between the two germline ends. In DNA form, the CDR3 reads TGTGCCAGCAGCTTTGAGCAGGCCGGCAATCAGCCCCAGCATTTT. Translating gives CASSFEQAGNQPQHF.

The V call is TRBV19, the J call TRBJ1-1, with D uncertain. The germline V gene encodes CDR1 LNHDA and CDR2 SQIVND (reference sequence). Trimming took off 9 bases at V and 0 bases at J, with 8 bases between the two ends. This CDR3 has 12 amino acids. CDR3 DNA sequence: TGTGCCAGCCCAATTTTGAACACTGAAGCTTTCTTT. It encodes CASPILNTEAFF.

As concerns this clonotype: At one of its ends the junction is not consistent with the germline gene, which may arise from a read error. This chain uses TRBV7-7 with TRBJ2-5; 7 nucleotides match TRBD2. The CDR3 is 15 residues long. In germline, CDR1 is SSHAT, CDR2 FNYEAQ (reference sequence). The CDR3 nucleotides read TGTGCTAGCAGCCTAGGGGCTAGCGGAGCTGAGACCCAGTACTTC. It yields the protein CASSLGASGAETQYF.

CDR3 in amino acids: CAWSREKGTGYNSPLHF. CDR3 DNA sequence: TGTGCCTGGAGCCGCGAAAAAGGGACAGGGTATAATTCACCCCTCCACTTT. The V gene is TRBV30, the J gene TRBJ1-6; 9 bases are shared with TRBD1. V trimming: 3 bases; J trimming: 4 bases; junction bases outside the gene matches: 10. The CDR3 has 17 amino acids. In germline, CDR1 is GTSNPN, CDR2 SVGIG (reference sequence).

The table lists this clonotype with a few counts. The chain uses TRBV12-3 or TRBV12-4 and TRBJ1-5; TRBD1 is a possible D gene (5 bases). With 6 bases removed from V and 5 bases from J, the gap between germline ends came to 20 bases. The CDR3 loop spans 16 amino acids. The CDR3: CASSPRSGVGHQPQHF. As DNA, the CDR3 is TGTGCCAGCAGCCCACGTAGTGGGGTGGGGCATCAGCCCCAGCATTTT.

V usage is TRBV30 and J usage is TRBJ2-1; 11 positions match TRBD2. Germline CDR1 GTSNPN, CDR2 SVGIG (reference sequence). The CDR3 is made up of 14 amino acids. J gave up 4 bases and V 4 bases, and 3 bases lay outside the gene matches. The CDR3 loop reads CAWTGTSGYNEQFF. As DNA, the CDR3 is TGTGCCTGGACCGGGACTAGCGGTTACAATGAGCAGTTCTTC.

Ten or more counts support this clonotype. The gene calls are TRBV12-3 or TRBV12-4 and TRBJ2-7; the match to TRBD1 covers 8 bases. Trimming at V came to 2 bases and at J to 9 bases, leaving 15 bases not matched to a gene. The CDR3 loop spans 16 amino acids. CDR3 loop: CASSLIGTGSSGGQYF. The DNA of the CDR3 is TGTGCCAGCAGTTTAATCGGGACAGGCTCTTCGGGTGGGCAGTACTTC.

This clonotype has a handful of counts. This chain links TRBV6-5 with TRBJ1-1; D is unclear. V lost 0 bases to trimming and J lost 1 base, with 9 bases between them. Germline V gene lookup returns CDR1 MNHEY and CDR2 SVGAGI. The length of the CDR3 is 15 residues. The CDR3 coding sequence is TGTGCCAGCAGTTACTCATGGGAGGGGAACACTGAAGCTTTCTTT. Its protein is CASSYSWEGNTEAFF.

V is TRBV21-1 and J is TRBJ2-7; TRBD1, as called in the table, went unchecked against the DNA. TRBV21-1 is shown as a pseudogene. CDR3 length equals 14 residues. CDR3 sequence: CASSKLTGVYEQYF. CDR3 DNA: TGTGCCAGCAGCAAACTGACAGGGGTCTACGAGCAGTACTTC.

This clonotype has only a few counts. The chain employs TRBV11-1 and TRBJ2-1, with unresolved D. The CDR3 extends over 16 amino acids. Germline V gene lookup returns CDR1 SGHAT and CDR2 FQDESV (reference sequence). Trimming shortened V by 1 base and J by 0 bases, and 10 bases separated the two germline ends. CDR3 in amino acids: CASSLDVESSYNEQFF. The CDR3 DNA reads as TGTGCCAGCAGCTTAGATGTCGAGAGCTCCTACAATGAGCAGTTCTTC.